This TCR beta chain was recovered during a study of blood T cell repertoires in COVID-19. About the study: Samples of COVID-19 (acute and convalescent) were obtained from the United States, Italy and Spain. T cells, B-cell-depleted T cells, or PBMCs supplied cDNA or gDNA.

As handled by the study authors: For nucleated cells, counts were estimated from reference gene primer amplification. Some clones are missing from TCRdb's copy, which holds only in-frame ones; the method was immunoSEQ multiplex PCR. Clone size and V and J calls were adopted from that table, with D and trimming inferred from the DNA. Found here are 280,000 or so clones, over 75% of them singletons; the top ten hold 9.5% to 15%. The source of this sequence is a woman aged 60-75 years with acute or convalescent COVID-19. Sample: peripheral blood.

CDR3 amino acids: CATSRGQGTNQPQHF. The CDR3 DNA follows: TGTGCCACCAGCAGAGGACAGGGGACCAATCAGCCCCAGCATTTT. The chain combines TRBV15 with TRBJ1-5, with 8 bases identical to TRBD1. Germline assignment: CDR1 LNHNV and CDR2 YYDKDF (reference sequence). The CDR3 length is 15 residues. The V segment lost 1 base and the J segment 3 bases; nucleotides outside the gene matches: 2.